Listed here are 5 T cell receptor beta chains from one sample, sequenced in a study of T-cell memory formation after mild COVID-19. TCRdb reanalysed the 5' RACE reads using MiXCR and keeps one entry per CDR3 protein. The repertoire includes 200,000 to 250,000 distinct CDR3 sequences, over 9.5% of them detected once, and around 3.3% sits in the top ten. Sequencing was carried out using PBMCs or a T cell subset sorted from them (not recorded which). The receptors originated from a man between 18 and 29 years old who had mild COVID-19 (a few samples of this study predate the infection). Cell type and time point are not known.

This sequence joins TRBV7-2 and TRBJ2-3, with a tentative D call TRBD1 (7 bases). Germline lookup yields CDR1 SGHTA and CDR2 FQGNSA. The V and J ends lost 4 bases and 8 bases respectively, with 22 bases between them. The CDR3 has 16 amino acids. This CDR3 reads CASSSKPGQGGGTQYF. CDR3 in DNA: TGTGCCAGCAGCTCCAAACCTGGGCAGGGGGGAGGTACGCAGTATTTT.

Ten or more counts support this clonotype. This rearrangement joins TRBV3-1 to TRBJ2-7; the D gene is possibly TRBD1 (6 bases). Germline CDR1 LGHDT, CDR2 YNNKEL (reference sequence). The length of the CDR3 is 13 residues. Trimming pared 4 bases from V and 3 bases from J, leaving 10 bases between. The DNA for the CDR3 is TGTGCCAGCAGCCTACAGGGCGGCTACGAGCAGTACTTC. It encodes CASSLQGGYEQYF.

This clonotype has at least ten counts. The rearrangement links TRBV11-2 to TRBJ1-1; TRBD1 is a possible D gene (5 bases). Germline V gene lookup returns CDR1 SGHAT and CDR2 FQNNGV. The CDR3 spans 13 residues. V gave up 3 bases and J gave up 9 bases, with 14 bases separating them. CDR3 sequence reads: CASSFGQGRQAFF. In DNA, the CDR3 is TGTGCCAGCAGCTTCGGCCAGGGTAGACAAGCTTTCTTT.

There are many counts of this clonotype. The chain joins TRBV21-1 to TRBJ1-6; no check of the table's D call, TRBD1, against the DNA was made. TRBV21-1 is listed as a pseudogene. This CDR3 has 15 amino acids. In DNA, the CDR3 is TGTGCCAGCAGCAAACCGGACAGAGCAAATTCACCCCTCCACTTT. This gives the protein CASSKPDRANSPLHF.

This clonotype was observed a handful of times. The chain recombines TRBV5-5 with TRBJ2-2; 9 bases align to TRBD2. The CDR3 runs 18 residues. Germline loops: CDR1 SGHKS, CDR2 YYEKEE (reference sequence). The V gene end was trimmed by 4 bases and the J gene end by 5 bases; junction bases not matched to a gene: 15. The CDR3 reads CASSPGGSGGLRTGELFF. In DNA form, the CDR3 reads TGTGCCAGCAGCCCCGGTGGTAGCGGGGGTCTCAGGACCGGGGAGCTGTTTTTT.